This TCR beta chain was captured by sequencing in a study of blood T cell repertoires in COVID-19 (TCRdb year 2020). Study-wide context: Samples covering the acute and convalescent phases of COVID-19 were provided by collaborators in the United States, Italy and Spain. Where available, HLA class I and class II types were taken from metadata supplied by the sample provider and were not determined by assay-based typing. Samples came from the ongoing ImmuneRACE study (first 160 participants) plus 1,254 subjects from 6 global collaborators. The dataset comprised deeply sampled blood TCRbeta repertoires from subjects exposed to, actively infected with, or recovered from COVID-19. The prospective study material was composed of cDNA or gDNA derived from T cells, B-cell-depleted T cells, or PBMCs. The repertoires were released in a freely available public database meant as a resource for research on the immune response to SARS-CoV-2. A de-identified subject ID, COVID-19 status, age in years and sex were almost always included in the sample metadata. The investigation overall reported the following: The amount of clinical and demographic metadata varied by source and participant and was provided uncurated.

From cysteine to phenylalanine, the CDR3 is 15 amino acids long. The kept DNA is CDR3 alone, 45 bases in frame from the first base. Based on the germline V gene (reference sequence), the CDR1 and CDR2 sequences are LNHDA and SQIVND. Trimming costs V 8 bases and J 0 bases, and their ends lie 11 bases apart. TCRbeta CDR3 regions were amplified from genomic DNA by means of the immunoSEQ Assay, a bias-controlled multiplex PCR. The source study handled its data this way. Nucleated cell counts per sample were estimated from amplification of reference gene primers within the assay. Sequence reads were collapsed and filtered to measure the absolute abundance of every unique TCRbeta CDR3 rearrangement. For each sample, productive Simpson clonality was calculated by taking the square root of Simpson's diversity index across productive rearrangements. TCRdb holds this immuneACCESS table with in-frame rearrangements only. Some clones are missing; in checked studies, unresolved V genes explain under half, and the rest has no known cause. That table gives V, J and clone size, and the DNA gave D and trimming. This sample holds under 250,000 clones; 86% were observed only once. Clones ranked in the top ten supply over 9% of the sample.

Remarks on this clone: Its antigen is currently not known. Base quality data are lacking; no much larger clone is found one base away.

Each collaborating institution followed its own protocols to collect whole blood in K2EDTA tubes. For TCRbeta analysis, collaborator samples were shipped as frozen whole blood, as isolated PBMCs, or as DNA extracted from either sample type. The receptor chain draws on TRBV19 and TRBJ2-6; the D segment cannot be called with confidence. Sequenced sample: peripheral blood. This TCR was sampled from a man at least 80 years old with acute or convalescent COVID-19. Here the CDR3 is given as CASLNTFSGANVLTF. The bases read TGTGCCAGTTTGAACACCTTCTCTGGGGCCAACGTCCTGACTTTC.